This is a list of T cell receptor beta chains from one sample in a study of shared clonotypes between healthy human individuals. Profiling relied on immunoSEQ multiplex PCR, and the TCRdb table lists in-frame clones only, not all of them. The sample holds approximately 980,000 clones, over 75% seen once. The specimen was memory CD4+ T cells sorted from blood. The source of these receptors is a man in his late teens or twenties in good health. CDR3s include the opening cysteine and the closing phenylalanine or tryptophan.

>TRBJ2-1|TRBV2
CASSPRQGASWGEQFF
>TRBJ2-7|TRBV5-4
CASSLGGPSSYEQYF
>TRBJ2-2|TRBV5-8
CASSRGTGDTGELFF
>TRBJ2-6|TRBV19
CASKISGANVLTF
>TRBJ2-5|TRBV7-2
CASSFNSGQETQYF
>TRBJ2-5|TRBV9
CASSVAVFQETQYF
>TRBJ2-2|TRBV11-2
CASFGTGGTGELFF
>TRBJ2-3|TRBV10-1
CASSEGDLSTDTQYF
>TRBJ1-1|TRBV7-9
CASSLCFFHRVSNTEAFF
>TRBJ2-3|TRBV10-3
CAIRGGGQGPDTQYF
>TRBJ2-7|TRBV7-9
CASSLNRPSSYEQYF
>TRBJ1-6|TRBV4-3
CASSQVPGQGLTPLHF
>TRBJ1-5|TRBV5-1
CASSYGQGGSQPQHF
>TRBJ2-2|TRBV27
CAGRVALADRNTGELFF
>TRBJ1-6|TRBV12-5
CASEGPHYNSPLHF
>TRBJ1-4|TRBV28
CASSESNEKLFF
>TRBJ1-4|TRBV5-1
CASSQSSTNEKLFF
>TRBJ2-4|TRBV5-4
CASSLGRGNIQYF
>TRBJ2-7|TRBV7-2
CASSLATSSVNEQYF
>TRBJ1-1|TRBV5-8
CASSGEIRGTEAFF
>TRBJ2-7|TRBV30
CASKGQGSYEQYF
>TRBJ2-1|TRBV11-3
CASSFGNWDEQFF
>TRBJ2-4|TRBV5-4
CASSTTRGENIQYF
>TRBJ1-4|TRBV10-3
CAISGTALTNEKLFF
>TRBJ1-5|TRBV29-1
CSVEVLGAQHF
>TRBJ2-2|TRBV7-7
CASSPFNTGELFF
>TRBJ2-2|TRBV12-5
CASGSIGLAGVAGGELFF
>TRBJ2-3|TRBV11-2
CASSPRGTSGTDTQYF
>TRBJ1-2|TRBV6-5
CASSQDGHYGYTF
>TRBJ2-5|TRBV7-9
CASSLGFKETQYF
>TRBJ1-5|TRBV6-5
CASSKGQVNQPQHF